This is a list of T cell receptor beta chains from one sample in a study of blood T cell repertoires in COVID-19. Repertoires were generated with immunoSEQ multiplex PCR, while TCRdb's copy carries only in-frame clones and drops some. The profile shows fewer than 90,000 clones, just over 85% of them singletons. Sequences were obtained from peripheral blood. The origin of the receptors is a woman aged 80 or older with active or convalescent COVID-19. CDR3s include the opening cysteine and the closing phenylalanine or tryptophan. A D gene is named only where the DNA matches it firmly. Clone size is given for some rows only: seen once, a few or many times, or a class if the clone is expanded.

v_call: TRBV7-6; clone_size: .; j_call: TRBJ2-2; d_call: .; cdr3_nt: TGTGCCAGCAGCTTAACTCCGAACACCGGGGAGCTGTTTTTT; cdr3_aa: CASSLTPNTGELFF
v_call: TRBV10-3; clone_size: .; j_call: TRBJ1-1; d_call: .; cdr3_nt: TGTGCCATCAGTGAGTCCTACAGTTCCAACACTGAAGCTTTCTTT; cdr3_aa: CAISESYSSNTEAFF
v_call: TRBV12-3/TRBV12-4; clone_size: .; j_call: TRBJ2-5; d_call: .; cdr3_nt: TGTGCCAGCAGTTCGACGGGTCAAGAGACCCAGTACTTC; cdr3_aa: CASSSTGQETQYF
v_call: TRBV2; clone_size: .; j_call: TRBJ2-4; d_call: .; cdr3_nt: TGTGCCAGCCGCCTCCCGGTCTCAAACATTCAGTACTTC; cdr3_aa: CASRLPVSNIQYF
v_call: TRBV12-3/TRBV12-4; clone_size: few; j_call: TRBJ2-7; d_call: .; cdr3_nt: TGTGCCAGCAGTTGGGGACTGGGCTACGAGCAGTACTTC; cdr3_aa: CASSWGLGYEQYF
v_call: TRBV4-3; clone_size: .; j_call: TRBJ2-7; d_call: .; cdr3_nt: TGCGCCAGCAGCCAAGATTTGGGACACCACTCCTACGAGCAGTACTTC; cdr3_aa: CASSQDLGHHSYEQYF
v_call: TRBV9; clone_size: few; j_call: TRBJ2-7; d_call: .; cdr3_nt: TGTGCCAGCAGCGTAGGGGACAACGAGCAGTACTTC; cdr3_aa: CASSVGDNEQYF
v_call: TRBV21-1; clone_size: .; j_call: TRBJ2-7; d_call: .; cdr3_nt: TGTGCCGACCCCGCCGAGCGGCCGAGCTCCTACGAGCAGTACTTC; cdr3_aa: CADPAERPSSYEQYF
v_call: TRBV2; clone_size: few; j_call: TRBJ2-5; d_call: TRBD2; cdr3_nt: TGTGCCAGCAGAGAGCGGGAGGGCCGAGGTCAGACCCAGTACTTC; cdr3_aa: CASREREGRGQTQYF
v_call: TRBV7-8; clone_size: .; j_call: TRBJ2-7; d_call: TRBD2; cdr3_nt: TGTGCCAGCAGCCCCCTGGGACTAGCGGGGGGGCCGACCTACGAGCAGTACTTC; cdr3_aa: CASSPLGLAGGPTYEQYF
v_call: TRBV5-1; clone_size: .; j_call: TRBJ2-1; d_call: TRBD2; cdr3_nt: TGCGCCAGCAGCAACGGGGGGGTCTACAATGAGCAGTTCTTC; cdr3_aa: CASSNGGVYNEQFF
v_call: TRBV18; clone_size: .; j_call: TRBJ1-5; d_call: .; cdr3_nt: TGTGCCAGCTCACCACTTGGAGTACCCCACCAGCCCCAGCATTTT; cdr3_aa: CASSPLGVPHQPQHF
v_call: TRBV5-1; clone_size: once; j_call: TRBJ1-1; d_call: TRBD1; cdr3_nt: TGCGCCAGCAGCGAGGACAGGACTGAAGCTTTCTTT; cdr3_aa: CASSEDRTEAFF
v_call: TRBV5-1; clone_size: .; j_call: TRBJ2-3; d_call: TRBD2; cdr3_nt: TGCGCCAGCAGCTTGGCTAGCGGGAAGGTTGATACGCAGTATTTT; cdr3_aa: CASSLASGKVDTQYF
v_call: TRBV5-4; clone_size: .; j_call: TRBJ1-3; d_call: .; cdr3_nt: TGTGCCAGCAGCTTACGGACAGCTGGAAACACCATATATTTT; cdr3_aa: CASSLRTAGNTIYF